A single sample is the source of the 18 T cell receptor beta chains below, sequenced in a study of a mutant IDH1 vaccine in newly diagnosed glioma. Antigens for these TCRs are unknown. Noted time point: week 35, safety follow-up. Vaccination comprised doses that each held 300 ug of mutant IDH1 20-mer peptide, plus topical imiquimod. Using immunoSEQ multiplex PCR, the repertoire was profiled, and TCRdb retains in-frame clones only, with some absent. The data contain roughly 40,000 clones, 65% to 90% of them singletons. Specimen: PBMCs, collected from a glioma patient whose treatment included an IDH1 peptide vaccine. These receptors were taken from a woman in her fifties or sixties with glioma.

J is TRBJ2-2 and V is TRBV6-5; no reliable D call. This CDR3 has 12 amino acids. Per germline, CDR1 MNHEY and CDR2 SVGAGI. V lost 5 bases, J lost 2 bases, and 3 bases lay in between. CDR3 sequence reads: CASSPNTGELFF. The CDR3 coding sequence is TGTGCCAGCAGTCCTAACACCGGGGAGCTGTTTTTT.

V is TRBV2 and J is TRBJ1-3; D remains ambiguous. V was pared by 4 bases and J by 4 bases, with 8 bases between. In germline, CDR1 is SNHLY, CDR2 FYNNEI. The CDR3 spans 13 residues. The CDR3 DNA sequence: TGTGCCAGCAGTGTTGGGATCGGAAACACCATATATTTT. Protein product: CASSVGIGNTIYF.

The V gene is TRBV9, the J gene TRBJ1-1; 11 nucleotides match TRBD1. Germline V lookup: CDR1 SGDLS, CDR2 YYNGEE. Unmatched junction bases numbered 4, after V lost 4 bases and J lost 5 bases. The CDR3 contains 14 residues. CDR3 residues: CASSFGTGGTEAFF. In DNA, the CDR3 is TGTGCCAGCAGCTTCGGGACAGGGGGAACTGAAGCTTTCTTT. Full variable domain (missing parts from reference TRBV9 and TRBJ1-1): DSGVTQTPKHLITATGQRVTLRCSPRSGDLSVYWYQQSLDQGLQFLIQYYNGEERAKGNILERFSAQQFPDLHSELNLSSLELGDSALYFCASSFGTGGTEAFFGQGTRLTVV.

In regard to this clone: Other nucleotide sequences in the sample specify the same CDR3. V gene TRBV19 combines with J gene TRBJ2-1; D tentatively fits TRBD1 or TRBD2 (5 bases each). The germline V gene encodes CDR1 LNHDA and CDR2 SQIVND (reference sequence). CDR3 length: 15 amino acids. Trimming removed 3 bases from V and 0 bases from J, with 9 bases in between. The CDR3 DNA is TGTGCCAGTAGTATCGAGGGGAGCTCCTACAATGAGCAGTTCTTC. This gives the protein CASSIEGSSYNEQFF. The full variable domain, rest sourced from reference TRBV19 and TRBJ2-1, is DGGITQSPKYLFRKEGQNVTLSCEQNLNHDAMYWYRQDPGQGLRLIYYSQIVNDFQKGDIAEGYSVSREKKESFPLTVTSAQKNPTAFYLCASSIEGSSYNEQFFGPGTRLTVL.

The J gene is TRBJ2-7, the V gene TRBV7-9; tentative D call: TRBD1 (5 bases). The germline gives CDR1 SEHNR, CDR2 FQNEAQ (reference sequence). V was pared by 4 bases and J by 1 base, with 14 bases between. The CDR3 runs 15 residues. Written as DNA, the CDR3 is TGTGCCAGCAGCTCCGACCGAGACAGATCCTACGAGCAGTACTTC. It encodes CASSSDRDRSYEQYF.

The chain carries TRBV19 and TRBJ1-6; tentatively, D is TRBD1 (6 bases). Deletions cut 7 bases from V and 6 bases from J, with 10 bases between. Germline assignment: CDR1 LNHDA and CDR2 SQIVND (reference sequence). The CDR3 spans 13 residues. The CDR3 nucleotides are TGTGCCAGTATGGACAGATTTAATTCACCCCTCCACTTT. This sequence encodes CASMDRFNSPLHF.

This clone showed up just a few times. The chain links TRBV19 to TRBJ1-1, with 8 nucleotides matching TRBD1. The germline CDR1 and CDR2 sequences are LNHDA and SQIVND (reference sequence). J gave up 3 bases and V 3 bases, and 3 bases lay outside the gene matches. The length of the CDR3 is 14 residues. The CDR3 DNA reads TGTGCCAGTAGTATCACAGGGGGATACACTGAAGCTTTCTTT. Its translation: CASSITGGYTEAFF.

The chain uses TRBV2 and TRBJ2-7, with 7 bases that match TRBD2. Looked up from germline, CDR1 is SNHLY and CDR2 is FYNNEI. The CDR3 loop spans 12 amino acids. V shed 11 bases and J 3 bases; nucleotides not matched to a gene: 7. CDR3 nucleotides: TGTGCCGCGGGGGACCTCTTCTACGAGCAGTACTTC. This sequence encodes CAAGDLFYEQYF.

This clone has just one count. The chain uses TRBV29-1 and TRBJ1-1; D is possibly TRBD1 (5 bases). There are 13 residues in the CDR3. Trimming left V 3 bases short and J 1 base short, with 9 bases between. In germline, CDR1 is SQVTM, CDR2 ANQGSEA. This CDR3 reads CSVDPGTNTEAFF. The CDR3 DNA is TGCAGCGTTGATCCGGGGACGAACACTGAAGCTTTCTTT. Supplemented by reference TRBV29-1 and TRBJ1-1, the full variable domain reads SAVISQKPSRDICQRGTSLTIQCQVDSQVTMMFWYRQQPGQSLTLIATANQGSEATYESGFVIDKFPISRPNLTFSTLTVSNMSPEDSSIYLCSVDPGTNTEAFFGQGTRLTVV.

This clone has a single count. The rearrangement uses TRBV9 and TRBJ2-3; D may correspond to TRBD1 or TRBD2 (5 bases each). The V end lost 3 bases, the J end lost 3 bases, and 14 bases lay between the germline ends. This CDR3 comprises 15 residues. Germline CDR1 is SGDLS and CDR2 is YYNGEE. In nucleotides, the CDR3 is TGTGCCAGCAGCGGACCCGGGACCCTGACAGATACGCAGTATTTT. Translated: CASSGPGTLTDTQYF.

The chain employs TRBV7-6 and TRBJ2-2; D perhaps matches TRBD1 (6 bases). V was trimmed by 4 bases and J by 6 bases, leaving 12 bases between them. Germline V gives CDR1 SGHVS, CDR2 FNYEAQ. The CDR3 loop spans 14 amino acids. The CDR3 sequence is CASSSYREPGELFF. In DNA form, the CDR3 reads TGTGCCAGCAGCTCATACAGGGAGCCCGGGGAGCTGTTTTTT.

This chain uses TRBV30 with TRBJ2-3; 9 nucleotides line up with TRBD2. Germline V CDR1 and CDR2: GTSNPN, SVGIG (reference sequence). V was clipped by 4 bases and J by 4 bases; unmatched bases: 3. The CDR3 has 13 amino acids. The CDR3 loop reads CAWTAGGPDTQYF. In nucleotides, the CDR3 is TGTGCCTGGACTGCGGGGGGGCCAGATACGCAGTATTTT.

In the case of this clone: At one boundary the junction diverges from the germline segment, which might be a read error. The genes are TRBV7-7 and TRBJ1-3; a weak D match, TRBD1 (5 bases). Germline CDR1 is SSHAT and CDR2 is FNYEAQ (reference sequence). The CDR3 consists of 13 residues. The CDR3, as DNA: TGTGCTAGCAGCAAGGGGTCTGGAAACACCATATATTTT. Encoded protein: CASSKGSGNTIYF.

In its sample, this clone was seen a few times. The chain combines TRBV9 with TRBJ1-5; 8 bases map to TRBD1. The CDR3 totals 15 residues. With V trimmed by 3 bases and J by 3 bases, 5 bases remained unmatched. CDR1 and CDR2 (germline): SGDLS, YYNGEE. CDR3 sequence: CASSAGQGPNQPQHF. CDR3 coding DNA: TGTGCCAGCAGCGCTGGACAGGGCCCCAATCAGCCCCAGCATTTT.

The chain uses TRBV5-1 and TRBJ2-7; 9 nucleotides line up with TRBD1. Looked up from germline, CDR1 is SGHRS and CDR2 is YFSETQ. Trimming cost V 4 bases and J 3 bases; bases outside gene matches: 8. The CDR3 is 15 amino acids. The CDR3 spells CASSPPRTGDYEQYF. CDR3 DNA sequence: TGCGCCAGCAGCCCTCCCCGGACAGGGGACTACGAGCAGTACTTC. Full variable domain (missing parts from reference TRBV5-1 and TRBJ2-7): KAGVTQTPRYLIKTRGQQVTLSCSPISGHRSVSWYQQTPGQGLQFLFEYFSETQRNKGNFPGRFSGRQFSNSRSEMNVSTLELGDSALYLCASSPPRTGDYEQYFGPGTRLTVT.

The genes are TRBV19 and TRBJ1-2, with D possibly TRBD1 on 5 matching bases. This CDR3 has 13 residues. With 7 bases removed from V and 2 bases from J, the gap between germline ends came to 11 bases. Germline values: CDR1 LNHDA, CDR2 SQIVND (reference sequence). As DNA, the CDR3 is TGTGCCAGTATTCAGGGCTCGAACTATGGCTACACCTTC. Amino acids: CASIQGSNYGYTF.

The chain links TRBV5-1 to TRBJ1-6; D is undetermined. Trimming left V 0 bases short and J 7 bases short, with 8 bases between. This CDR3 is built from 14 residues. Germline V gene sequence: CDR1 SGHRS, CDR2 YFSETQ. This chain's CDR3 is CASSLGVENSPLHF. CDR3 nucleotide sequence: TGCGCCAGCAGCTTGGGGGTGGAGAATTCACCCCTCCACTTT.

In its sample, this clone was seen a few times. The chain uses TRBV5-6 and TRBJ2-3, with D possibly being TRBD2 (5 bases). V gave up 4 bases and J gave up 0 bases, with 18 bases separating them. The CDR3 has 17 residues. Per germline, CDR1 SGHDT and CDR2 YYEEEE. The CDR3 protein is CASSPADGESSTDTQYF. Here the CDR3 DNA reads TGTGCCAGCAGCCCCGCGGACGGGGAGAGTAGCACAGATACGCAGTATTTT.